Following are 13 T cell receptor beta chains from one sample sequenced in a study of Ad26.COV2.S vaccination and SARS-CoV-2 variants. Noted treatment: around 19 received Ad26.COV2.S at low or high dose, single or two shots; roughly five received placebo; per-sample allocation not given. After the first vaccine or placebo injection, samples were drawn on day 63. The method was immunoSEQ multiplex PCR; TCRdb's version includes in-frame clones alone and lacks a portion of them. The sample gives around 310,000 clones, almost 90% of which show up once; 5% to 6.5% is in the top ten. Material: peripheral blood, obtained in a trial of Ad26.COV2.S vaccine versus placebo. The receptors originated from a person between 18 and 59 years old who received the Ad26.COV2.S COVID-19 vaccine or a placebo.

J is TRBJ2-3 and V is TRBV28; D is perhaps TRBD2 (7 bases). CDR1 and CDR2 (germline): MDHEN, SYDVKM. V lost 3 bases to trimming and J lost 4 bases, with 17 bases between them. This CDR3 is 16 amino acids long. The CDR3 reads CASSFSRGALPDTQYF. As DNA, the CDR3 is TGTGCCAGCAGTTTTTCTCGGGGGGCCCTCCCAGATACGCAGTATTTT.

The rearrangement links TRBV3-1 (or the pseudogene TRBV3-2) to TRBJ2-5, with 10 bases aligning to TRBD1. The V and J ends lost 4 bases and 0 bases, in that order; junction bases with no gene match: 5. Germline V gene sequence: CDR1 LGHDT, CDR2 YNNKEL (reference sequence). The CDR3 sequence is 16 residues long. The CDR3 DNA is TGTGCCAGCAGCCTCTACGGGACAGGGGACCAAGAGACCCAGTACTTC. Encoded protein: CASSLYGTGDQETQYF.

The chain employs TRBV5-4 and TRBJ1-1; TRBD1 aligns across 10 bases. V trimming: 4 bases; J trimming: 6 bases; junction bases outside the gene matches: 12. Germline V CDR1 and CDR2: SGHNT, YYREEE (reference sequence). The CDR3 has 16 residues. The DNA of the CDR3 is TGTGCCAGCAGCACGGGACTCGACAGGGGGCTCGCTGAAGCTTTCTTT. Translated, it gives CASSTGLDRGLAEAFF.

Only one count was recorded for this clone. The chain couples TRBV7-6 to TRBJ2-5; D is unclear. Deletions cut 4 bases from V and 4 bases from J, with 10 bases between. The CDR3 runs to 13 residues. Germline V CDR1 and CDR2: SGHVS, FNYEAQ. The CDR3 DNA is TGTGCCAGCAGCTCTTCGACGGCAGAGACCCAGTACTTC. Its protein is CASSSSTAETQYF.

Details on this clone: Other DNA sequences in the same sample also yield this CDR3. CDR3 in DNA: TGTGCCACCAGTGATTTGACCGGGGAGCTGTTTTTT. It is translated as CATSDLTGELFF. The genes are TRBV24-1 and TRBJ2-2; D gene unclear. This CDR3 comprises 12 residues. Trimming removed 0 bases at V and 5 bases at J, with 0 bases between. Germline lookup yields CDR1 KGHDR and CDR2 SFDVKD.

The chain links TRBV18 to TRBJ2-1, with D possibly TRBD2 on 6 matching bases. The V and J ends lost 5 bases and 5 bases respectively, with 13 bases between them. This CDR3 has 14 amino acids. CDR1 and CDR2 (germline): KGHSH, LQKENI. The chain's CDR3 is CASSGDWGDNEQFF. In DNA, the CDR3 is TGTGCCAGCTCAGGGGACTGGGGCGACAATGAGCAGTTCTTC.

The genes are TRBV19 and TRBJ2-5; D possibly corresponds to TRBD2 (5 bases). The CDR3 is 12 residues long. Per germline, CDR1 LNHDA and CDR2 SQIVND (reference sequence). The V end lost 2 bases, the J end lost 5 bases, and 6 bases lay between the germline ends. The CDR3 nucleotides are TGTGCCAGTAGTATACCGGGGGAGACCCAGTACTTC. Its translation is CASSIPGETQYF.

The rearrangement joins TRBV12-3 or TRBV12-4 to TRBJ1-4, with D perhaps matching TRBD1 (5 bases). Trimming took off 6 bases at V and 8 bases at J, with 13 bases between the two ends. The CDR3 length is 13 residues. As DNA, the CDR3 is TGTGCCAGCAGCTCAGGGTTGGGGGAAAAACTGTTTTTT. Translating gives CASSSGLGEKLFF.

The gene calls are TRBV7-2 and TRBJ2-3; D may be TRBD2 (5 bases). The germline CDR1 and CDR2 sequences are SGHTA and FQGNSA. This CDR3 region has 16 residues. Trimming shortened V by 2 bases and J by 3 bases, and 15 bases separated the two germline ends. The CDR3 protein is CASSLRQEVKTDTQYF. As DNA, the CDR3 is TGTGCCAGCAGCTTAAGGCAGGAGGTTAAAACAGATACGCAGTATTTT.

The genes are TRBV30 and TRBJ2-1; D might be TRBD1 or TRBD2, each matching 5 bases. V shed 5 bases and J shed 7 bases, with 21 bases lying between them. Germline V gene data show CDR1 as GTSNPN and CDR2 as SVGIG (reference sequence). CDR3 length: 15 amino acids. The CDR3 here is CAWDPSGTLGNEQFF. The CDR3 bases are TGTGCCTGGGACCCTTCCGGGACCTTGGGGAATGAGCAGTTCTTC.

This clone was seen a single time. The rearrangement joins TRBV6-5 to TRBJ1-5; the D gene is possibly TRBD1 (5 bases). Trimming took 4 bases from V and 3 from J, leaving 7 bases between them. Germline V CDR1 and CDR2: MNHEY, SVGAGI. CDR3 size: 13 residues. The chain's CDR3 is CASSLQANQPQHF. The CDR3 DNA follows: TGTGCCAGCAGTTTACAGGCCAATCAGCCCCAGCATTTT.

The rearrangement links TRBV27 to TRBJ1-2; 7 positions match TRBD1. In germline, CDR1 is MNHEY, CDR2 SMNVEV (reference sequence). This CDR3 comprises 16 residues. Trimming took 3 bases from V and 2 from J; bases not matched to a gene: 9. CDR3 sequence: CASSFIPPQGNYGYTF. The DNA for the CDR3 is TGTGCCAGCAGTTTTATCCCCCCACAGGGGAACTATGGCTACACCTTC.

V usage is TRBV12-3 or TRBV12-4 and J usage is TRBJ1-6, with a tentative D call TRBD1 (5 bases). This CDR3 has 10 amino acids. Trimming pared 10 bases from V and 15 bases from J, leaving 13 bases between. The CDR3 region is CATMGGHLHF. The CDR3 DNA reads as TGTGCCACAATGGGGGGTCACCTCCACTTT.